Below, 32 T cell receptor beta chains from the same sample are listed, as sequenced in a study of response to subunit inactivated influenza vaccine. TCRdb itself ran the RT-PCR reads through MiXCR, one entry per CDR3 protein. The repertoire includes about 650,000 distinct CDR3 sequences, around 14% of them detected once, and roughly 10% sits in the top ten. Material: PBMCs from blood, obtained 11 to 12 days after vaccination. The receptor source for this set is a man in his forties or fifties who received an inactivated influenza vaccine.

The CDR3 protein is CAISESELYQPQHF. DNA of the CDR3: TGTGCCATCAGTGAGTCGGAGCTTTATCAGCCCCAGCATTTT. The V call is TRBV10-3, the J call TRBJ1-5; no reliable D call. Germline values: CDR1 ENHRY, CDR2 SYGVKD. The V end lost 0 bases, the J end lost 5 bases, and 8 bases lay between the germline ends. This CDR3 has 14 residues.

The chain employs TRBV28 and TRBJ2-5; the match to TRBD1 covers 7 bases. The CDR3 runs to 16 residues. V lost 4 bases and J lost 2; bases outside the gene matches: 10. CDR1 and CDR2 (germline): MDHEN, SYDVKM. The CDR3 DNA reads TGTGCCAGCAGTTCCTGGGACAGACGGGTACAAGAGACCCAGTACTTC. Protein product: CASSSWDRRVQETQYF. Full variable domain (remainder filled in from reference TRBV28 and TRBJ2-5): DVKVTQSSRYLVKRTGEKVFLECVQDMDHENMFWYRQDPGLGLRLIYFSYDVKMKEKGDIPEGYSVSREKKERFSLILESASTNQTSMYLCASSSWDRRVQETQYFGPGTRLLVL.

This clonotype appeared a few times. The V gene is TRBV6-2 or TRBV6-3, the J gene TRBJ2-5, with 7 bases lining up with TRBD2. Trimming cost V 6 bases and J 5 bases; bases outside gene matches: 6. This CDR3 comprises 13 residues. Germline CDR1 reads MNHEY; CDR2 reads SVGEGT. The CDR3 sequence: CASRPLASETQYF. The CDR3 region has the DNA TGTGCCAGCAGACCACTAGCGTCGGAGACCCAGTACTTC.

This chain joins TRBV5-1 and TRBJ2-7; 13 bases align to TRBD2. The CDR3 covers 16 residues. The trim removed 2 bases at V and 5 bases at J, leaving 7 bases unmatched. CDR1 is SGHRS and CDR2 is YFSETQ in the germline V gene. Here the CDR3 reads CASSLLAGGPSHEQYF. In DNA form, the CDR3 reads TGCGCCAGCAGCTTACTAGCGGGAGGGCCTTCTCACGAGCAGTACTTC.

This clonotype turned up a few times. The DNA of the CDR3 is TGTGCCATCAGTGAGTGGACAGATACGCAGTATTTT. Amino acid sequence: CAISEWTDTQYF. The chain is built from TRBV10-3 and TRBJ2-3; D is ambiguous. V was pared by 1 base and J by 3 bases, with 2 bases between. Germline V gene data show CDR1 as ENHRY and CDR2 as SYGVKD. This CDR3 region has 12 residues.

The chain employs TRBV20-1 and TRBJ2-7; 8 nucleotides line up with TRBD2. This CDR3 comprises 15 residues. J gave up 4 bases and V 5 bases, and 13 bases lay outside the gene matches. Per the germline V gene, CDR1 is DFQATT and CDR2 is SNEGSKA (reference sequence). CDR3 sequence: CSAFPIAGSRYEQYF. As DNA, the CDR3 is TGCAGTGCTTTCCCTATAGCGGGAAGCAGGTACGAGCAGTACTTC.

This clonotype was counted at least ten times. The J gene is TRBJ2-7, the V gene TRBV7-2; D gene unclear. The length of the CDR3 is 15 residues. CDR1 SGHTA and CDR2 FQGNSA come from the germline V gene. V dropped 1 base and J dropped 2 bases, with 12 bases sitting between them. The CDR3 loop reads CASSLGFRSPYEQYF. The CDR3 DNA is TGTGCCAGCAGCTTAGGATTCAGGTCTCCCTACGAGCAGTACTTC.

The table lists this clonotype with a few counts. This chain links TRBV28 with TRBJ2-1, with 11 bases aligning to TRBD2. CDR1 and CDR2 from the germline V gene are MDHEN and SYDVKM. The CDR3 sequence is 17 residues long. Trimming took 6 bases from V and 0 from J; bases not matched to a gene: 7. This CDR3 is CASSFPSGRSSYNEQFF. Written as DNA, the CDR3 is TGTGCCAGCAGCTTTCCTAGCGGGAGGAGCTCCTACAATGAGCAGTTCTTC.

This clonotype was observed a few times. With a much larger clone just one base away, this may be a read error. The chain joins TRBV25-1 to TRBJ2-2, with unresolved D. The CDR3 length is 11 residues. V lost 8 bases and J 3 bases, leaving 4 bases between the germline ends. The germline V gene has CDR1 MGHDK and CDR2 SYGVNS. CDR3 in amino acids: CASGHTGELFF. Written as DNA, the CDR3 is TGTGCCAGCGGCCACACCGGGGAGCTGTTTTTT.

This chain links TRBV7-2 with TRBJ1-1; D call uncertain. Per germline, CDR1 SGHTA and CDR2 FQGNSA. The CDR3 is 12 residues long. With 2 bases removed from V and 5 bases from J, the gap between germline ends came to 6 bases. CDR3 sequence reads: CASSLQQTEAFF. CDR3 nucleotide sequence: TGTGCCAGCAGCTTACAGCAAACTGAAGCTTTCTTT.

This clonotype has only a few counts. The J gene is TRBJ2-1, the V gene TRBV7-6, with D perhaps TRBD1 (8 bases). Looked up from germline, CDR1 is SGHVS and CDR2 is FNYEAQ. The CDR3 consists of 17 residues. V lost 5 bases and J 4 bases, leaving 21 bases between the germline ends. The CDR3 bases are TGTGCCAGCAGCCACCCTCTACAGGGGGGGCAATACAATGAGCAGTTCTTC. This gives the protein CASSHPLQGGQYNEQFF. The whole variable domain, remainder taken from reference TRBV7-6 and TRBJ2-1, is GAGVSQSPRYKVTKRGQDVALRCDPISGHVSLYWYRQALGQGPEFLTYFNYEAQQDKSGLPNDRFSAERPEGSISTLTIQRTEQRDSAMYRCASSHPLQGGQYNEQFFGPGTRLTVL.

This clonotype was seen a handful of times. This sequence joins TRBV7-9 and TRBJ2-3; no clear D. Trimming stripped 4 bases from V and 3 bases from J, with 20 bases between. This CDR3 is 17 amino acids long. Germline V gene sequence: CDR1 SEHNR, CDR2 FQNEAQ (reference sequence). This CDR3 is CASSSKALIYGTDTQYF. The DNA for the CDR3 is TGTGCCAGCAGCTCCAAAGCCCTTATTTATGGGACAGATACGCAGTATTTT.

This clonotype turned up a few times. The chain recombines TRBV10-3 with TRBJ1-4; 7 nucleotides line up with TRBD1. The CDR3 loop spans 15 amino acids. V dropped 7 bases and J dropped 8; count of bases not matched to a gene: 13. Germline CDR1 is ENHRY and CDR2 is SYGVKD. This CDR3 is CAIKGGGQEGEKLFF. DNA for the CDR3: TGTGCCATCAAAGGCGGTGGACAGGAGGGGGAAAAACTGTTTTTT.

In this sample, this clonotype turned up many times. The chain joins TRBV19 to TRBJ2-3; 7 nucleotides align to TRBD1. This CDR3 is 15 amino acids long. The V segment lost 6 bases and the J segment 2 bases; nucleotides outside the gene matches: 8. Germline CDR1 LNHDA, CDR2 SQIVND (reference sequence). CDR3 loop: CASSHRDRPTDTQYF. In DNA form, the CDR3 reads TGTGCCAGTAGCCATCGGGACAGACCCACAGATACGCAGTATTTT.

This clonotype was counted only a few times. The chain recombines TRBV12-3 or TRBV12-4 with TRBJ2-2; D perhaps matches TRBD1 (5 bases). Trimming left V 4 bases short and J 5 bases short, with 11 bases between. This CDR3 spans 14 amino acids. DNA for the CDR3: TGTGCCAGCAGTTCTGACAGTGGAACCGGGGAGCTGTTTTTT. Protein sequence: CASSSDSGTGELFF.

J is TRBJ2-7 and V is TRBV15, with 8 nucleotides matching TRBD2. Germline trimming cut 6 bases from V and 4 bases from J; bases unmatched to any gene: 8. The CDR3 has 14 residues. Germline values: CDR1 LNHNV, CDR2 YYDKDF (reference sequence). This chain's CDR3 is CATRAGAGAYEQYF. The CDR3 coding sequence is TGTGCCACCAGAGCGGGAGCGGGAGCGTACGAGCAGTACTTC.

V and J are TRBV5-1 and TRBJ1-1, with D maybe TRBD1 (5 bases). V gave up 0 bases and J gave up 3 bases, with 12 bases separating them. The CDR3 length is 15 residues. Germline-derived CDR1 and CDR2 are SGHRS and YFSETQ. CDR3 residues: CASSLVGGAYTEAFF. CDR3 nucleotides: TGCGCCAGCAGCTTGGTTGGTGGGGCTTACACTGAAGCTTTCTTT.

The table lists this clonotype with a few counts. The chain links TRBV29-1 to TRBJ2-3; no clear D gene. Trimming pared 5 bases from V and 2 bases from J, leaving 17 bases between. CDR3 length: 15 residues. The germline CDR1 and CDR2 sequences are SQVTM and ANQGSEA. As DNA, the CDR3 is TGCAGCGTTCCCAAGGGCGGTCTGGCCACAGATACGCAGTATTTT. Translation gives CSVPKGGLATDTQYF.

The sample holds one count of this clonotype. CDR3 nucleotide sequence: TGTGCCAGCAGCTTGACGGATAATTCACCCCTCCACTTT. This sequence encodes CASSLTDNSPLHF. The rearrangement joins TRBV5-5 to TRBJ1-6; D not resolved. Looked up from germline, CDR1 is SGHKS and CDR2 is YYEKEE (reference sequence). V was cut by 1 base and J by 5 bases, with 4 bases left in between. The CDR3 sequence is 13 residues long.

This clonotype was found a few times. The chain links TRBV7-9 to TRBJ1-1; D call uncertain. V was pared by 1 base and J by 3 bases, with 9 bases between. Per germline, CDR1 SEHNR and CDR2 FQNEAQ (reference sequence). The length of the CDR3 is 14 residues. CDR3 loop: CASSLEVGHTEAFF. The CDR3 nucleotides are TGTGCCAGCAGCTTAGAAGTAGGTCACACTGAAGCTTTCTTT.

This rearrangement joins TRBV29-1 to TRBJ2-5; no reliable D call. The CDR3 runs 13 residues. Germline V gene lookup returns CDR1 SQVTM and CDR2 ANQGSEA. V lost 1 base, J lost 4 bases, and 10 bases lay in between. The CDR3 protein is CSVEGIARETQYF. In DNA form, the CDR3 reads TGCAGCGTTGAAGGGATTGCGCGAGAGACCCAGTACTTC. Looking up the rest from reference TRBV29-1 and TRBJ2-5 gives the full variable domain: SAVISQKPSRDICQRGTSLTIQCQVDSQVTMMFWYRQQPGQSLTLIATANQGSEATYESGFVIDKFPISRPNLTFSTLTVSNMSPEDSSIYLCSVEGIARETQYFGPGTRLLVL.

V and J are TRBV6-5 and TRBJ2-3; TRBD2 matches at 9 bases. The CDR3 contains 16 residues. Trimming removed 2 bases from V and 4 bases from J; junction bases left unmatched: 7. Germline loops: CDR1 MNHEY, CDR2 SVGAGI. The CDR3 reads CASSYKAGGPADTQYF. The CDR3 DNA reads TGTGCCAGCAGTTACAAGGCGGGAGGGCCCGCAGATACGCAGTATTTT.

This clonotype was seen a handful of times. In nucleotides, the CDR3 is TGTGCCAGCAGCTTATGGTCGACTAGCGGGGTTCCAGATACGCAGTATTTT. It yields the protein CASSLWSTSGVPDTQYF. The V call is TRBV13, the J call TRBJ2-3, with 11 bases aligning to TRBD2. V dropped 2 bases and J dropped 4; count of bases not matched to a gene: 8. The CDR3 runs to 17 residues. The germline CDR1 and CDR2 sequences are PRHDT and FYEKMQ (reference sequence).

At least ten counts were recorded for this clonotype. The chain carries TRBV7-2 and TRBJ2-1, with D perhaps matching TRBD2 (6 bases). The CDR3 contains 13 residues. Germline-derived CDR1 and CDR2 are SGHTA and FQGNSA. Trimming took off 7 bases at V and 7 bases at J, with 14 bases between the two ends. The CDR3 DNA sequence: TGTGCCAGCATCATTGTCGCGGGGAATGAGCAGTTCTTC. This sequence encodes CASIIVAGNEQFF.

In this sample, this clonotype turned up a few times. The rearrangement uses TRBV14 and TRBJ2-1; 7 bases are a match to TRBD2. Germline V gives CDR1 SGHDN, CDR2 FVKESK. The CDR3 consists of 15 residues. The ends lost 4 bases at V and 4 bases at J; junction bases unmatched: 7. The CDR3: CASSPGGSRYNEQFF. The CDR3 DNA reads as TGTGCCAGCAGCCCCGGGGGGAGTAGGTACAATGAGCAGTTCTTC.

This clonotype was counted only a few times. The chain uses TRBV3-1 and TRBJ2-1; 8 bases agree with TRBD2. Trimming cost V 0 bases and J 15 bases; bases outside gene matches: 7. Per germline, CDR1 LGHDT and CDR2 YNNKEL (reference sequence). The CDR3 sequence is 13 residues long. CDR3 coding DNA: TGTGCCAGCAGCCAAGATCTTACGACTAGCGTGTTCTTC. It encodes CASSQDLTTSVFF.

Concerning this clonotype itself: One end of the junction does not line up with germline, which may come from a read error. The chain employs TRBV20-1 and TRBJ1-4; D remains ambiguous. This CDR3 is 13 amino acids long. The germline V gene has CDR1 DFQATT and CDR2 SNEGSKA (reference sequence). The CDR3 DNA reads TGCAGTGCTAGAGTTCAGGCTAAGGAAAAACTGTTTTTT. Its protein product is CSARVQAKEKLFF.

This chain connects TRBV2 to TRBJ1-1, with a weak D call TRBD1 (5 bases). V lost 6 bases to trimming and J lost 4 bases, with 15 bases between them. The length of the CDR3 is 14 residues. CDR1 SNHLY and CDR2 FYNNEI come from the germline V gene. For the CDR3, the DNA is TGTGCCAGCAGCGAAACCAGGGTAGGCACTGAAGCTTTCTTT. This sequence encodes CASSETRVGTEAFF.

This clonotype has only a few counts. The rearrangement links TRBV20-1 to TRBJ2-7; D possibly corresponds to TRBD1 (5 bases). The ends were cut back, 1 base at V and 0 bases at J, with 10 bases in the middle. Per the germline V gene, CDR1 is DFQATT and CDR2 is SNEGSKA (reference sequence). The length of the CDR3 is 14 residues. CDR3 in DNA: TGCAGTGCTAGAGGACAGCGTATCTCCTACGAGCAGTACTTC. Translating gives CSARGQRISYEQYF.

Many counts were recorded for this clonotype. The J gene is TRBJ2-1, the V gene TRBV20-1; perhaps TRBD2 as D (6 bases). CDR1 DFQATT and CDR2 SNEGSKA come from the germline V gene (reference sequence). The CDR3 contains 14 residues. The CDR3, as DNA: TGCAGCGCCTCTGGGGGGAGCTCCTACAATGAGCAGTTCTTC. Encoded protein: CSASGGSSYNEQFF.

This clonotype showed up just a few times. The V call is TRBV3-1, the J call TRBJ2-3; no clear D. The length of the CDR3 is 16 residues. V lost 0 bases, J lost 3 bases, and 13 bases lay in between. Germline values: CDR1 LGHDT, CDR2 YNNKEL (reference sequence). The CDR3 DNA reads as TGTGCCAGCAGCCAAGATCCCGGTCCGGCTACAGATACGCAGTATTTT. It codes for CASSQDPGPATDTQYF.

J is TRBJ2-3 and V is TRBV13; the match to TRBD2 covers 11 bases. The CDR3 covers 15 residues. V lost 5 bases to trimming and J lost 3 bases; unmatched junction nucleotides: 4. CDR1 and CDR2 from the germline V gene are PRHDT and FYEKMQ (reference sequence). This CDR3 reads CASSTRTSGTDTQYF. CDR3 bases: TGTGCCAGCAGCACCAGGACTAGCGGGACAGATACGCAGTATTTT. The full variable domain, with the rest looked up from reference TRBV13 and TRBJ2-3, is AAGVIQSPRHLIKEKRETATLKCYPIPRHDTVYWYQQGPGQDPQFLISFYEKMQSDKGSIPDRFSAQQFSDYHSELNMSSLELGDSALYFCASSTRTSGTDTQYFGPGTRLTVL.